The present T cell receptor beta chain was sequenced within a study of T cells in Graves' hyperthyroidism and ophthalmopathy. Overall study results and limits: Through a model of 13 V-J features, ophthalmopathy was separated from stable hyperthyroidism.

This clonotype was picked up many times. Antigen: not known. A Clinical Activity Score of at least 3, a NOSPECS grade of at least 4 and a duration under 3 months were recorded in the ophthalmopathy patients. The germline V gene encodes CDR1 KGHDR and CDR2 SFDVKD. This CDR3 contains 13 residues. V shed 4 bases, J shed 11 bases, and the junction held 9 bases outside the gene matches. There were TCR beta CDR3 regions amplified from RNA transcripts. The primer set for the first-round RT-PCR of the TCR CDR3 was HTBI. TCRdb analysed the multiplex PCR reads with MiXCR anew, one entry per CDR3 protein. This table has about half a million distinct CDR3 sequences, approximately 22% appearing once.

This sequence was found in a woman in her 70s with Graves' ophthalmopathy. V is TRBV24-1 and J is TRBJ1-2; TRBD1 matches at 7 bases. Sample: blood. The CDR3 nucleotides are TGTGCCACCAGTGAAATAGGACAGGAGATATACACCTTC. It yields the protein CATSEIGQEIYTF.